The 13 T cell receptor beta chains presented below share a single source sample, sequenced in a study of blood T cell repertoires in COVID-19. The protocol was immunoSEQ multiplex PCR, while the TCRdb copy is restricted to in-frame clones and leaves out a portion. The sample holds around 230,000 clones, roughly 83% seen once. The specimen was peripheral blood. The receptors shown here come from a man aged 35-49 years with acute or convalescent COVID-19.

V and J are TRBV3-1 (or the pseudogene TRBV3-2) and TRBJ1-2, with TRBD1 as a possible D gene (6 bases). Trimming removed 5 bases from V and 4 bases from J, with 14 bases in between. The germline V gene has CDR1 LGHDT and CDR2 YNNKEL (reference sequence). The length of the CDR3 is 14 residues. This CDR3 reads CASSYNDRPYGYTF. CDR3 DNA: TGTGCCAGCAGCTATAACGACAGGCCCTATGGCTACACCTTC.

This clone was seen only once. This sequence joins TRBV6-6 and TRBJ1-1; D is perhaps TRBD1 (6 bases). The V end lost 5 bases, the J end lost 3 bases, and 22 bases lay between the germline ends. Germline V gene data show CDR1 as MNHNY and CDR2 as SVGAGI (reference sequence). CDR3 length: 17 residues. CDR3 loop: CASSRGTGSLGDTEAFF. The CDR3 DNA is TGTGCCAGCAGTCGGGGTACAGGGAGCCTTGGCGACACTGAAGCTTTCTTT.

This chain connects TRBV11-2 to TRBJ2-5, with TRBD1 identical over 7 bases. The CDR3 contains 13 residues. V dropped 5 bases and J dropped 7; count of bases not matched to a gene: 7. Germline assignment: CDR1 SGHAT and CDR2 FQNNGV. The CDR3 bases are TGTGCCAGCAGCCTTGACAGGGTGGGGACCCAGTACTTC. Its translation: CASSLDRVGTQYF.

The gene calls are TRBV4-3 and TRBJ2-7; 7 positions agree with TRBD1. After removal of 4 bases from V and 5 bases from J, the junction contained 8 bases not matched to a gene. The CDR3 has 14 residues. Germline V gene lookup returns CDR1 LGHNA and CDR2 YSLEER. The CDR3 DNA is TGCGCCAGCAGCCTCACGGGACAGCGCGACGAGCAGTACTTC. Its protein product is CASSLTGQRDEQYF.

A single count supports this clone. The rearrangement joins TRBV27 to TRBJ2-7; 9 bases align to TRBD1. Germline values: CDR1 MNHEY, CDR2 SMNVEV (reference sequence). CDR3 length: 15 amino acids. The V and J ends lost 8 bases and 4 bases, in that order; junction bases with no gene match: 12. Here the CDR3 DNA reads TGTGCCAGCGGAACGATGACAGGGGGTACATACGAGCAGTACTTC. Encoded protein: CASGTMTGGTYEQYF.

The chain joins TRBV20-1 to TRBJ1-1, with TRBD1 matching 7 bases. With 3 bases clipped from V and 4 bases from J, the junction kept 8 bases outside the gene matches. The length of the CDR3 is 14 residues. Looked up from germline, CDR1 is DFQATT and CDR2 is SNEGSKA (reference sequence). In DNA form, the CDR3 reads TGCAGTGCTAGTAGGGCCGGGGACAGCACTGAAGCTTTCTTT. Amino acids: CSASRAGDSTEAFF.

V is TRBV19 and J is TRBJ2-4; a possible D gene is TRBD2 (6 bases). The CDR3 contains 14 residues. Germline CDR1 and CDR2: LNHDA and SQIVND (reference sequence). V dropped 6 bases and J dropped 6 bases, with 15 bases sitting between them. CDR3 protein: CASSANSEGNIQYF. CDR3 nucleotide sequence: TGTGCCAGTAGCGCCAACTCGGAGGGAAACATTCAGTACTTC.

The chain links TRBV5-5 to TRBJ1-2, with D perhaps TRBD1 (6 bases). V shed 7 bases and J shed 6 bases, with 22 bases lying between them. Germline CDR1 and CDR2: SGHKS and YYEKEE (reference sequence). The CDR3 has 15 amino acids. CDR3 DNA: TGTGCCAGCGAACCCCGCGTGACAGGAAAGGATGGCTACACCTTC. It yields the protein CASEPRVTGKDGYTF.

This clone has only a few counts. The V gene is TRBV7-9, the J gene TRBJ2-5, with D unresolved. CDR1 is SEHNR and CDR2 is FQNEAQ in the germline V gene (reference sequence). The V end lost 2 bases, the J end lost 2 bases, and 3 bases lay between the germline ends. The CDR3 has 12 residues. The CDR3 here is CASSLQQETQYF. In DNA, the CDR3 is TGTGCCAGCAGCTTACAACAAGAGACCCAGTACTTC.

This clone occurred once. This chain uses TRBV18 with TRBJ1-1; 10 bases are shared with TRBD1. Germline-derived CDR1 and CDR2 are KGHSH and LQKENI. Trimming cost V 3 bases and J 4 bases; bases outside gene matches: 8. The CDR3 consists of 16 residues. The CDR3 loop is CASSPGQGLVATEAFF. The CDR3 region has the DNA TGTGCCAGCTCACCGGGACAGGGGTTGGTGGCCACTGAAGCTTTCTTT.

The rearrangement uses TRBV30 and TRBJ1-4, with 8 bases that match TRBD1. The trim removed 0 bases at V and 7 bases at J, leaving 7 bases unmatched. CDR1 and CDR2 (germline): GTSNPN, SVGIG (reference sequence). The CDR3 runs 15 residues. The CDR3 sequence: CAWSVGIRGREKLFF. DNA for the CDR3: TGTGCCTGGAGTGTAGGTATCAGGGGGCGTGAAAAACTGTTTTTT. The whole variable domain, remainder taken from reference TRBV30 and TRBJ1-4, is SQTIHQWPATLVQPVGSPLSLECTVEGTSNPNLYWYRQAAGRGLQLLFYSVGIGQISSEVPQNLSASRPQDRQFILSSKKLLLSDSGFYLCAWSVGIRGREKLFFGSGTQLSVL.

In DNA, the CDR3 is TGTGCCAGCAGTAGGGGTGGTTCAAGCACCGGGGAGCTGTTTTTT. It codes for CASSRGGSSTGELFF. This chain uses TRBV25-1 with TRBJ2-2; D may be TRBD1 (5 bases). The germline V gene encodes CDR1 MGHDK and CDR2 SYGVNS. This CDR3 has 15 amino acids. The germline V and J ends were trimmed by 5 bases and 4 bases, with 14 bases remaining between them.

The rearrangement joins TRBV6-2 or TRBV6-3 to TRBJ1-4; the match to TRBD1 covers 9 bases. CDR1 MNHEY and CDR2 SVGEGT come from the germline V gene. There are 14 residues in the CDR3. V was clipped by 6 bases and J by 5 bases; unmatched bases: 4. DNA for the CDR3: TGTGCCAGCAGCTCCGGGACAGGGAATGAAAAACTGTTTTTT. Its translation is CASSSGTGNEKLFF.